Shown below are 8 T cell receptor beta chains from a single sample sequenced in a study of OX40 agonist ivuxolimab in advanced cancers. The repertoire was sequenced with immunoSEQ multiplex PCR; TCRdb's copy has only in-frame clones and lacks some. The sample comprises about 43,000 clones, about 91% of which are singletons, and 20% to 25% rests with the top ten. This specimen consisted of CD4+ or CD8+ T cells sorted from blood, obtained in a trial of the OX40 agonist ivuxolimab. These receptors were collected from an adult with an advanced solid tumor such as melanoma, head and neck, liver or kidney cancer.

The chain carries TRBV2 and TRBJ2-5; TRBD1 agrees at 10 bases. Germline CDR1 and CDR2: SNHLY and FYNNEI. The CDR3 contains 15 residues. V shed 6 bases, J shed 3 bases, and the junction held 7 bases outside the gene matches. The CDR3 spells CASRSTGGSKETQYF. The DNA of the CDR3 is TGTGCCAGCAGATCGACAGGGGGCTCGAAAGAGACCCAGTACTTC.

The V and J genes are TRBV28 and TRBJ2-7, with no clear D. V lost 6 bases and J 3 bases, leaving 21 bases between the germline ends. This CDR3 spans 16 amino acids. The germline CDR1 and CDR2 sequences are MDHEN and SYDVKM. Written as DNA, the CDR3 is TGTGCCAGCAGCTATAACCGAACGTGGGGTGGCTACGAGCAGTACTTC. This encodes CASSYNRTWGGYEQYF.

The chain links TRBV11-2 to TRBJ1-1; a possible D gene is TRBD1 (6 bases). Trimming took off 4 bases at V and 3 bases at J, with 15 bases between the two ends. There are 15 residues in the CDR3. Germline lookup yields CDR1 SGHAT and CDR2 FQNNGV. Here the CDR3 reads CASSSRQTGHTEAFF. The CDR3 bases are TGTGCCAGCAGCTCCCGACAAACAGGGCACACTGAAGCTTTCTTT.

The chain joins TRBV30 to TRBJ2-3; 13 nucleotides align to TRBD2. V dropped 0 bases and J dropped 5; count of bases not matched to a gene: 17. Germline lookup yields CDR1 GTSNPN and CDR2 SVGIG (reference sequence). The CDR3 covers 20 residues. CDR3 in amino acids: CAWSVGSQEGLAGAGDTQYF. CDR3 DNA: TGTGCCTGGAGTGTAGGTTCCCAGGAAGGACTAGCGGGAGCAGGAGATACGCAGTATTTT.

The genes are TRBV5-1 and TRBJ2-1; TRBD1 agrees at 8 bases. The CDR3 has 17 amino acids. CDR1 and CDR2 (germline): SGHRS, YFSETQ. J lost 1 base, V lost 3 bases, and 9 bases had no gene match. This chain's CDR3 is CASSWPEQGESYNEQFF. The CDR3 coding sequence is TGCGCCAGCAGCTGGCCGGAACAGGGGGAGTCCTACAATGAGCAGTTCTTC.

The J gene is TRBJ2-1, the V gene TRBV30, with TRBD2 as a possible D gene (6 bases). Trimming took 0 bases from V and 7 from J, leaving 10 bases between them. Germline loops: CDR1 GTSNPN, CDR2 SVGIG (reference sequence). The length of the CDR3 is 13 residues. CDR3 nucleotides: TGTGCCTGGAGTGTAGGAGGGGTGAATGAGCAGTTCTTC. It yields the protein CAWSVGGVNEQFF.

This chain joins TRBV7-4 and TRBJ2-7; D is undetermined. Deletions cut 5 bases from V and 3 bases from J, with 8 bases between. Germline V gene sequence: CDR1 SGHVT, CDR2 SQSDAQ. The CDR3 is made up of 12 amino acids. CDR3 sequence: CASSPGGYEQYF. The CDR3 nucleotides are TGTGCCAGCAGCCCGGGTGGCTACGAGCAGTACTTC.

The chain uses TRBV28 and TRBJ2-6; no clear D gene. This CDR3 comprises 14 residues. V lost 3 bases, J lost 4 bases, and 7 bases lay in between. Germline V gives CDR1 MDHEN, CDR2 SYDVKM. This chain's CDR3 is CASSFYLGANVLTF. CDR3 DNA: TGTGCCAGCAGTTTTTACTTGGGGGCCAACGTCCTGACTTTC.